These T cell receptor beta chains were read from a single sample in a study of T cells after yellow fever vaccination. Via MiXCR, TCRdb re-called the 5' RACE reads, giving one row per CDR3 protein. The sample holds some 250,000 distinct CDR3 sequences, 6.9% seen once. This material consisted of CD4+ T cells sorted from PBMCs, taken 15 days after the yellow fever booster vaccination. Every receptor here comes from a man between 25 and 39 years old who received the YFV17D yellow fever vaccine. Both conserved end residues are part of each CDR3. A D gene is named only where the DNA matches it firmly. Not all rows give a size; the values are once, few, many and, for expanded clones, a class.

abundance	d_gene	v_gene	j_gene	CDR3nt	CDR3aa
many	TRBD1	TRBV30	TRBJ1-5	TGTGCCTGGAGCGAGGGACAGCCGCTATTCTCCCAGCCCCAGCATTTT	CAWSEGQPLFSQPQHF
many	TRBD2	TRBV4-2	TRBJ2-7	TGTGCCAGCAGCCAAGAAGCTAGCGGGAGGTCGTACGAGCAGTACTTC	CASSQEASGRSYEQYF
-	-	TRBV11-1	TRBJ2-6	TGTGCCAGCAGCCCCCCGGGACGGACGTTCTCTGGGGCCAACGTCCTGACTTTC	CASSPPGRTFSGANVLTF
few	-	TRBV2	TRBJ1-2	TGTGCCGGCAGAGTGTACGGAGTCCCCTCTGGCTACACCTTC	CAGRVYGVPSGYTF
few	TRBD2	TRBV6-1	TRBJ2-7	TGTGCCAGCAGGGGACCCGGGACTAGCGGGTCATTCTACGAGCAGTACTTC	CASRGPGTSGSFYEQYF
few	TRBD2	TRBV5-5	TRBJ2-7	TGTGCCAGCAGCTTTCTAGCGGGAAAAGGGCAGTACTTC	CASSFLAGKGQYF
many	-	TRBV10-3	TRBJ1-5	TGTGCCATCAGCGCAGGGGGCAATCAGCCCCAGCATTTT	CAISAGGNQPQHF
few	-	TRBV3-1	TRBJ1-2	TGTGCCAGCAGCCAAGAGCTCGGCTACACCTTC	CASSQELGYTF
many	TRBD2	TRBV29-1	TRBJ2-7	TGCAGCGCTTCCGGGGGGTCCAACTACGAGCAGTACTTC	CSASGGSNYEQYF
-	TRBD1	TRBV15	TRBJ1-4	TGTGCCTCCGGGACAGGGGGGGAAAAACTGTTTTTT	CASGTGGEKLFF
-	TRBD2	TRBV6-1	TRBJ2-5	TGTGCCAGCAGTGCCGGACTAGCGGGAGGTAAAGAGACCCAGTACTTC	CASSAGLAGGKETQYF
many	-	TRBV7-8	TRBJ2-4	TGTGCCAGCAGCCGACAGTTCTTAGCCAAAAACATTCAGTACTTC	CASSRQFLAKNIQYF
-	-	TRBV7-8	TRBJ2-7	TGTGCCAGCAGCTTGGGGGAGACAGGACACCTCCGAGAGCAGTACTTC	CASSLGETGHLREQYF
many	TRBD1	TRBV4-3	TRBJ1-1	TGCGCCAGCAGGTACCAGGGGGCCACTGAAGCTTTCTTT	CASRYQGATEAFF
-	-	TRBV18	TRBJ1-1	TGTGCCAGCTCACTGGGACGGCAGGGCACTGAAGCTTTCTTT	CASSLGRQGTEAFF
many	TRBD1	TRBV6-5	TRBJ1-3	TGTGCCAGCAGTTCCCCGGACAGGAGCGGAAACACCATATATTTT	CASSSPDRSGNTIYF
few	TRBD1	TRBV29-1	TRBJ1-2	TGCAGCGTTGTAGGGACAGGAGGCCGTCGGTCTAACTATGGCTACACCTTC	CSVVGTGGRRSNYGYTF
few	-	TRBV29-1	TRBJ2-3	TGCAGCGTTGTCCCCCCATCAGGGGCCTTATACACAGATACGCAGTATTTT	CSVVPPSGALYTDTQYF